This record concerns one T cell receptor (beta chain) sequence. Relative to its sample, this clonotype is medium-sized (0.01 to 0.1%). The antigen it binds to is not known. No base quality values were provided; no much bigger clone lies one nucleotide off. The sample belongs to a study of T and B cells in COVID-19 patients (dated by TCRdb to 2020 to 2022). With respect to the entire study: In this study, adaptive immunity was profiled in COVID-19 patients who either had active infection or had recovered, using TRB and IGH repertoire sequencing of peripheral blood. Critical illness requiring mechanical ventilation or ECMO was present in about 65% of the 20 patients in the active-infection cohort. As many as 9 follow-up blood samples were collected from each patient, and in some individuals these samples spanned different disease stages. The recovered cohort had a median age of 34 years, compared with approximately 63 years in the active-infection cohort. For the repertoire analyses, the comparison was an age-matched reference group of roughly 39 healthy donors who were negative for COVID-19 antibodies. The recovered cohort included around 19 patients who contributed approximately 22 samples, and most of those patients had mild to moderate COVID-19 that was managed on an outpatient basis. Two patients were included in both the recovered and active cohorts because samples were available from active disease and after recovery. In the active-infection cohort, about 90% of the roughly 20 patients had comorbidities linked to unfavorable COVID-19 outcome. The TCR and BCR sequence repository comprised a few dozen patients and approximately 72 time points, with over 7 million TCR sequences analysed.

Sequencing used an Illumina MiSeq. Multiplex PCR with BIOMED2 TRB-A/B primer pools was used to amplify TRB rearrangements. Two consecutive PCRs added Illumina-compatible adapters and 7-nucleotide sample barcodes to the amplicons. All library PCRs used Phusion HS II polymerase. The amplicons were purified from gel with the NucleoSpin Gel and PCR Clean-up kit, measured on Qubit, and combined at about 3.8 nM. Amplicon pool quality was checked on an Agilent 2100 Bioanalyzer before Illumina next-generation sequencing. Processing in the source paper ran as follows. Annotation of TRB rearrangements was done in MiXCR 3.0.8 with the default MiXCR reference library. Sequences with fewer than 2 reads and non-productive reads were filtered out, and every unique CDR3 nucleotide sequence was treated as a single clone. R 3.5.1 was used to calculate clonality, diversity, richness and V-J gene usage. GLIPH2 was used for TCR clustering by CDR3 similarity, and generation probabilities were calculated by OLGA. Only GLIPH2 clusters with at least four unique TCR clonotypes present in at least three individuals were retained. Using fastp at Q25 and MiXCR, TCRdb reprocessed the public reads and kept productive beta chains. Merged by CDR3 protein, the rows form single entries marked with the most common genes and DNA. The V and J calls reflect TCRdb's pipeline rather than the authors' work. The sample records 1,500 to 2,500 distinct CDR3 sequences, approximately 22% of which are singletons. In total, the top ten clones hold roughly 60% of the sample.

The paper's findings and limits, for the study overall: The reported TCR clusters were stated to require prospective validation before clinical use. Blood samples obtained from mildly ill patients during symptoms, as well as early samples obtained from severe cases, were available only in scarce numbers. The size of the cohort was considered insufficient for assessing HLA contributions to COVID-19 susceptibility or severity. Strongly skewed TRBV/TRBJ gene usage was reported in patients with COVID-19. Specific T cell subsets (CD4+/Treg/CD8+) and sorted SARS-CoV-2-responsive or tetramer+ T cells had not yet been sequenced, and the corresponding sequencing experiments were ongoing. A total of approximately 2,300 exclusive TCR clusters, including about 32 low-pGen clusters, were found in the recovered cohort. During active COVID-19 the TRB repertoires were highly clonal, but at recovery diversity and richness rose above the levels seen in healthy donors.

Genomic DNA extracted from blood, in amounts of about 240-550 ng, served as the starting material for amplifying TRB repertoires. The clonotype comes from a human donor with active COVID-19. Sequenced material: blood.

The bases are TGTGCCAGCAGTTTTGGGGGCAGGGGGCGAGAAAAACTGTTTTTT. The resulting protein is CASSFGGRGREKLFF. The rearranged chain carries TRBV12-3 or TRBV12-4 and TRBJ1-4; TRBD1 matches 8 bases in the middle. Trimming leaves V shorter by 3 bases and J shorter by 8 bases, with the junction holding 8 bases beyond the gene matches. The cysteine opens and the phenylalanine closes a CDR3 of 15 amino acids. Only the CDR3 DNA stays, 45 bases, in frame from base 1.